These 17 T cell receptor beta chains were all obtained from the same sample, sequenced in a study of blood T cells in healthy people across ages. Alongside a J-beta primer mix, a sample-barcoded 5' primer served in a second PCR lasting about 7 to 12 cycles. TCRdb used MiXCR to reprocess the 5' RACE reads, holding one entry per CDR3 protein. The repertoire holds over 550,000 distinct CDR3 sequences, roughly 30% seen once, with around 16% in the top ten. Material: blood. The receptor set was obtained from a woman aged 80 or over in good health.

There are a few counts of this clonotype. This chain joins TRBV5-5 and TRBJ1-2, with TRBD1 matching 7 bases. The CDR3 loop spans 14 amino acids. The germline V gene has CDR1 SGHKS and CDR2 YYEKEE (reference sequence). The V gene end was trimmed by 4 bases and the J gene end by 2 bases; junction bases not matched to a gene: 5. The CDR3: CASSPPTGNYGYTF. The CDR3 region has the DNA TGTGCCAGCAGCCCGCCGACAGGGAACTATGGCTACACCTTC.

This clonotype was found many times. The chain has TRBV30 and TRBJ1-2; D remains ambiguous. Germline V gene lookup returns CDR1 GTSNPN and CDR2 SVGIG (reference sequence). The CDR3 has 14 amino acids. V shed 0 bases and J shed 8 bases, with 16 bases lying between them. The CDR3 loop reads CAWSVHNLKRGYTF. As DNA, the CDR3 is TGTGCCTGGAGTGTACACAATCTTAAAAGAGGCTACACCTTC.

In this sample, this clonotype turned up many times. The chain uses TRBV6-2 or TRBV6-3 and TRBJ2-5; 9 nucleotides match TRBD2. Trimming cost V 0 bases and J 2 bases; bases outside gene matches: 4. There are 16 residues in the CDR3. Germline lookup yields CDR1 MNHEY and CDR2 SVGEGT. The CDR3: CASSYSRRGGQETQYF. The DNA for the CDR3 is TGTGCCAGCAGTTACTCGAGGCGGGGGGGACAAGAGACCCAGTACTTC.

This clonotype was seen a few times. The V gene is TRBV6-2 or TRBV6-3, the J gene TRBJ1-5; D is uncertain. Germline CDR1 and CDR2: MNHEY and SVGEGT. V lost 6 bases to trimming and J lost 6 bases, with 12 bases between them. The CDR3 has 13 residues. The CDR3 nucleotides read TGTGCCAGCAGCTTAACACGAAGTCAGCCCCAGCATTTT. The encoded protein is CASSLTRSQPQHF.

Concerning this clonotype: A much larger clone differs from this one at a single base, so this may be a read error. V gene TRBV2 combines with J gene TRBJ2-1, with 15 bases matching TRBD2. The end of the DNA fits TRBJ2-7 better, so the J call may be wrong. Per germline, CDR1 SNHLY and CDR2 FYNNEI. This CDR3 is 15 amino acids long. CDR3 sequence (DNA): TGTGCCAGCAGAAGGACTAGCGGGGGGGCCAATGAGCAGTACTTC. Protein sequence: CASRRTSGGANEQYF.

In the case of this clonotype: A read error may explain this, as a much larger clone is one base away. The gene calls are TRBV15 and TRBJ2-5, with 13 positions matching TRBD2. V gave up 2 bases and J gave up 11 bases; unmatched junction bases: 8. Per the germline V gene, CDR1 is LNHNV and CDR2 is YYDKDF (reference sequence). The CDR3 loop spans 15 amino acids. The CDR3: CATSRTSGGDNEQYF. CDR3 DNA: TGTGCCACCAGCAGAACTAGCGGGGGGGACAATGAGCAGTACTTC.

The V and J genes are TRBV20-1 and TRBJ2-5; tentative D call: TRBD2 (5 bases). V dropped 0 bases and J dropped 5 bases, with 16 bases sitting between them. The CDR3 totals 15 residues. The germline V gene has CDR1 DFQATT and CDR2 SNEGSKA (reference sequence). This chain's CDR3 is CSARDPGHSGETQYF. As DNA, the CDR3 is TGCAGTGCTAGAGATCCAGGCCATTCGGGGGAGACCCAGTACTTC.

The rearrangement uses TRBV7-2 and TRBJ2-3; 9 bases match TRBD1. CDR3 size: 16 residues. J was trimmed by 4 bases and V by 6 bases; bases with no gene match: 11. The V gene's germline CDR1 is SGHTA and CDR2 FQGNSA. The CDR3 is CASRHPGTGRADTQYF. CDR3 sequence (DNA): TGTGCCAGCAGACATCCCGGGACAGGGAGGGCAGATACGCAGTATTTT.

The chain joins TRBV2 to TRBJ1-1; D perhaps matches TRBD1 (6 bases). The CDR3 is 13 residues long. Germline CDR1 reads SNHLY; CDR2 reads FYNNEI. Trimming took 1 base from V and 3 from J, leaving 6 bases between them. DNA of the CDR3: TGTGCCAGCAGTGAAGAGGGGGACACTGAAGCTTTCTTT. It specifies CASSEEGDTEAFF.

In this sample, this clonotype turned up many times. The V and J genes are TRBV5-1 and TRBJ1-2; D may be TRBD1 (5 bases). The CDR3 runs 14 residues. Trimming shortened V by 0 bases and J by 4 bases, and 10 bases separated the two germline ends. CDR1 SGHRS and CDR2 YFSETQ come from the germline V gene. CDR3 DNA sequence: TGCGCCAGCAGCTTGGATGGGGGAAGCTATGGCTACACCTTC. Protein sequence: CASSLDGGSYGYTF.

This clonotype was seen at least ten times. CDR3 DNA: TGCGCCAGCAGCCAAGGAAGGGTGCAGGGAGTGTACGAGCAGTACTTC. Translation: CASSQGRVQGVYEQYF. This chain connects TRBV4-1 to TRBJ2-7, with D perhaps given as TRBD1 or TRBD2 (5 bases each). V dropped 1 base and J dropped 4 bases, with 17 bases sitting between them. Per the germline V gene, CDR1 is MGHRA and CDR2 is YSYEKL. CDR3 length: 16 amino acids.

The chain is built from TRBV12-3 or TRBV12-4 and TRBJ2-7; perhaps D is TRBD1 or TRBD2 (6 bases each). Trimming cost V 8 bases and J 5 bases, with 13 bases left between them. The CDR3 runs to 12 residues. In DNA form, the CDR3 reads TGTGCCAGCGCCTGGGGGGCCCACGAGCAGTACTTC. It codes for CASAWGAHEQYF.

Remarks on this clonotype: Possible read error: a much larger clone is one base away. The V and J genes are TRBV5-1 and TRBJ2-1; no clear D gene. This CDR3 is 13 amino acids long. Germline values: CDR1 SGHRS, CDR2 YFSETQ. The ends were cut back, 0 bases at V and 10 bases at J, with 11 bases in the middle. CDR3 DNA: TGCGCCAGCAGCTTGGCGAGCAGTGAAGAGCAGTTCTTC. This encodes CASSLASSEEQFF.

This clonotype was recorded many times. The V gene is TRBV27, the J gene TRBJ2-7; D may be TRBD2 (7 bases). CDR1 and CDR2 from the germline V gene are MNHEY and SMNVEV (reference sequence). V shed 5 bases and J shed 0 bases, with 17 bases lying between them. This CDR3 has 16 residues. In DNA form, the CDR3 reads TGTGCCAGCAGTGAGCCGGGGGGCTCTAGCTCCTACGAGCAGTACTTC. It is translated as CASSEPGGSSSYEQYF.

In its sample, this clonotype was seen many times. This chain connects TRBV9 to TRBJ2-1, with D possibly matching TRBD1 (5 bases). This CDR3 has 15 residues. V was pared by 5 bases and J by 0 bases, with 12 bases between. CDR1 is SGDLS, CDR2 YYNGEE, per germline. In DNA form, the CDR3 reads TGTGCCAGCAGTGAAGACAGAAGCTCCTACAATGAGCAGTTCTTC. It translates to CASSEDRSSYNEQFF.

This clonotype was observed at least ten times. This chain uses TRBV27 with TRBJ2-5; possibly TRBD2 for D (5 bases). Trimming left V 5 bases short and J 5 bases short, with 21 bases between. This CDR3 contains 16 residues. Germline V gives CDR1 MNHEY, CDR2 SMNVEV (reference sequence). Here the CDR3 reads CASSAAGISSRETQYF. CDR3 coding DNA: TGTGCCAGCAGTGCGGCCGGGATCTCCTCAAGGGAGACCCAGTACTTC.

This clonotype turned up a few times. V usage is TRBV14 and J usage is TRBJ2-5; 8 bases fit TRBD2. CDR3 length: 17 amino acids. The germline V gene encodes CDR1 SGHDN and CDR2 FVKESK. The ends lost 1 base at V and 1 base at J; junction bases unmatched: 8. CDR3 sequence reads: CASSQVAAGGIQETQYF. DNA of the CDR3: TGTGCCAGCAGCCAAGTAGCGGCGGGGGGTATCCAAGAGACCCAGTACTTC.